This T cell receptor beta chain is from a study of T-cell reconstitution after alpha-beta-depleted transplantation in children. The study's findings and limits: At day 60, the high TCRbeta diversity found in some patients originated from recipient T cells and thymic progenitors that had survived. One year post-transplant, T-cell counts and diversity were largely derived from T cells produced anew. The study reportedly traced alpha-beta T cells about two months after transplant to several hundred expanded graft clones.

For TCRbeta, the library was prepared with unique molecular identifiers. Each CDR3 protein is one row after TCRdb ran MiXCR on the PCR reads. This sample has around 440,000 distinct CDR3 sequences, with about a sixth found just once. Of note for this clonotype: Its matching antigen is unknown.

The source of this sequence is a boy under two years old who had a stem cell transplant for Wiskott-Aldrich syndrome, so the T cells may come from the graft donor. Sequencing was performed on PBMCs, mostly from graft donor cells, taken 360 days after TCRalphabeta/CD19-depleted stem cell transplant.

The DNA for the CDR3 is TGTGCCAGCAGCTTAATGCCCCCCGCTAGCCGAGACAATGAGCAGTTCTTC. The encoded protein is CASSLMPPASRDNEQFF. The chain links TRBV7-9 to TRBJ2-1; D might be TRBD2 (5 bases). Germline V gives CDR1 SEHNR, CDR2 FQNEAQ (reference sequence). The length of the CDR3 is 17 residues. Trimming left V 2 bases short and J 5 bases short, with 19 bases between.